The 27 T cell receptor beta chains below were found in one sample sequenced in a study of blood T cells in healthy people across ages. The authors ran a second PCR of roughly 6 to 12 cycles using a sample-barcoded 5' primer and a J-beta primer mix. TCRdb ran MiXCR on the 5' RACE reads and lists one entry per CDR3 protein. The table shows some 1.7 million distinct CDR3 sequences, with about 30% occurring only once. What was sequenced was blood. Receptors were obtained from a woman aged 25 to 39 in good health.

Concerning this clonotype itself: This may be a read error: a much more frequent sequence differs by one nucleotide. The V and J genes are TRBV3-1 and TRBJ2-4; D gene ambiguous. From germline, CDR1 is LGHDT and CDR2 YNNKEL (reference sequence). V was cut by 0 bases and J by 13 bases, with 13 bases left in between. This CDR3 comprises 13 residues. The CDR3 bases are TGTGCCAGCAGCCAAGAGGCTATCGAAGGGCAGTACTTC. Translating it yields CASSQEAIEGQYF.

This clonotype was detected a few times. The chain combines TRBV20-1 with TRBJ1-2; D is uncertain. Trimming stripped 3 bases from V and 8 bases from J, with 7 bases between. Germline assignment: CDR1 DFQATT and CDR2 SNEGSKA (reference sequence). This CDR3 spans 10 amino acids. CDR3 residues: CSASWEGYTF. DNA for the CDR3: TGCAGTGCTAGTTGGGAGGGCTACACCTTC.

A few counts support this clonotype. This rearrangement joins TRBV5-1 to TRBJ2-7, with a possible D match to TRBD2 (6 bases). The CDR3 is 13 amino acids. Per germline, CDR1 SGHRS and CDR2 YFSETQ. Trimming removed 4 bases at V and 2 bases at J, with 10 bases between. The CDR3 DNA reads TGCGCCAGCAGCACCCCGGGGGCCTACGAGCAGTACTTC. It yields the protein CASSTPGAYEQYF.

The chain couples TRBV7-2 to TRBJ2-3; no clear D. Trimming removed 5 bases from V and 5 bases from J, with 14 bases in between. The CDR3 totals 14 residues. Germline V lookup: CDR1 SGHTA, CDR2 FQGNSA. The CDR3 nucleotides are TGTGCCAGCAGCGTAGGATTGATGGGAGATACGCAGTATTTT. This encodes CASSVGLMGDTQYF.

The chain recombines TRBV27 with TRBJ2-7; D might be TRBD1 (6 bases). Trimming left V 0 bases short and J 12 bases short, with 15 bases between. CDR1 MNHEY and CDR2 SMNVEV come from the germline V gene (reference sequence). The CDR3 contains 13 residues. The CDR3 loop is CASSLSVTGRAYF. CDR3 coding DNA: TGTGCCAGCAGTTTATCGGTGACAGGCCGTGCGTACTTC.

The CDR3: CASSDAVGTRDTQYF. CDR3 coding DNA: TGCGCCAGCAGTGATGCGGTCGGGACTAGAGATACGCAGTATTTT. V gene TRBV10-2 combines with J gene TRBJ2-3; 8 bases map to TRBD2. This CDR3 is built from 15 residues. J gave up 5 bases and V 3 bases, and 7 bases lay outside the gene matches. Germline V gene sequence: CDR1 WSHSY, CDR2 SAAADI.

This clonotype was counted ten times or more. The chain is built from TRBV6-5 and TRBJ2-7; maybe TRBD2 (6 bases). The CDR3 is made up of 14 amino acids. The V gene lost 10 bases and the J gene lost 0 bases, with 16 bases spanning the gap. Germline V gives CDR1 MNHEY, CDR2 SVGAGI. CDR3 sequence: CATTTSGASYEQYF. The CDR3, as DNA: TGTGCCACCACAACCTCGGGAGCCTCCTACGAGCAGTACTTC.

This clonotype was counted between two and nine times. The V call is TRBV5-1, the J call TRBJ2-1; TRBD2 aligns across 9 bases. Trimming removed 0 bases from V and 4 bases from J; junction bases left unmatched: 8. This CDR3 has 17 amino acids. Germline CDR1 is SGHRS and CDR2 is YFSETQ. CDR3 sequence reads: CASSLVPSAGGYNEQFF. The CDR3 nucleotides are TGCGCCAGCAGCTTGGTTCCCTCCGCGGGAGGGTACAATGAGCAGTTCTTC.

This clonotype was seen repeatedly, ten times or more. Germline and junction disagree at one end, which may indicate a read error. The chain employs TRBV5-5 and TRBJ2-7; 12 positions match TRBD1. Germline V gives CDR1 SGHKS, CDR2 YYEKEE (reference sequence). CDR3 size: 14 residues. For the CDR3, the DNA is TGCGCCAGCAGCATGGGACAGGGGGCTTACGAGCAGTACTTC. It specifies CASSMGQGAYEQYF.

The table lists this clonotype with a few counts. CDR3 amino acids: CASSYSDGGNQPQHF. The CDR3 region has the DNA TGTGCCAGCAGTTACTCCGACGGGGGCAATCAGCCCCAGCATTTT. The J gene is TRBJ1-5, the V gene TRBV6-5; D unresolved. Germline CDR1 is MNHEY and CDR2 is SVGAGI. Trimming took off 0 bases at V and 2 bases at J, with 8 bases between the two ends. CDR3 length equals 15 residues.

DNA of the CDR3: TGTGCCAGCAGTCTGGGGACAGGGCGAGGCACTGAAGCTTTCTTT. Amino acid sequence: CASSLGTGRGTEAFF. The chain couples TRBV12-3 or TRBV12-4 to TRBJ1-1, with TRBD1 identical over 9 bases. Trimming removed 5 bases from V and 4 bases from J; junction bases left unmatched: 8. The CDR3 consists of 15 residues.

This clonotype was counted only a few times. The CDR3 region is CASSLQRDYGYTF. The CDR3 region has the DNA TGTGCCAGCAGCTTACAGAGAGACTATGGCTACACCTTC. The chain combines TRBV7-8 with TRBJ1-2; D remains unclear. The ends were cut back, 2 bases at V and 3 bases at J, with 7 bases in the middle. There are 13 residues in the CDR3. The germline gives CDR1 SGHVS, CDR2 FQNEAQ.

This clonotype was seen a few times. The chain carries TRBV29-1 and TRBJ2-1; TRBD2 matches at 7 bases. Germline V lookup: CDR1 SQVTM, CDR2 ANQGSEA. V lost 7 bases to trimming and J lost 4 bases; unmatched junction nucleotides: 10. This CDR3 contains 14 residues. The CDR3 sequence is CSADPVGGYNEQFF. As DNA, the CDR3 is TGCAGCGCCGACCCAGTGGGGGGGTACAATGAGCAGTTCTTC.

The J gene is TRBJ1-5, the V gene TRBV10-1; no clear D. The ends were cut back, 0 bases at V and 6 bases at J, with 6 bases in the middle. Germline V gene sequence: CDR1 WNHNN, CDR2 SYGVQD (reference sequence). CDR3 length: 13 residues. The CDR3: CASSESDRQPQHF. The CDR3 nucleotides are TGCGCCAGCAGTGAGTCGGATCGTCAGCCCCAGCATTTT.

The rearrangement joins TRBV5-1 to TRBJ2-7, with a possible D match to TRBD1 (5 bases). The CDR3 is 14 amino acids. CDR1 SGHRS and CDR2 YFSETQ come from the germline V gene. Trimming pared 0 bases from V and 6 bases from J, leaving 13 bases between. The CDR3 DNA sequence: TGCGCCAGCAGCTTGGGCAGGACAACCTGCGAGCAGTACTTC. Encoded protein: CASSLGRTTCEQYF.

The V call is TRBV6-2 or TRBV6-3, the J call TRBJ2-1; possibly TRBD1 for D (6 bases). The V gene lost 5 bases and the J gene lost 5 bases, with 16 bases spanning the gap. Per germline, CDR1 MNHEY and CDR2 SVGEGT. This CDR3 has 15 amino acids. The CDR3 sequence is CASSLAGAPDNEQFF. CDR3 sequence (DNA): TGTGCCAGCAGTCTCGCAGGGGCCCCTGACAATGAGCAGTTCTTC.

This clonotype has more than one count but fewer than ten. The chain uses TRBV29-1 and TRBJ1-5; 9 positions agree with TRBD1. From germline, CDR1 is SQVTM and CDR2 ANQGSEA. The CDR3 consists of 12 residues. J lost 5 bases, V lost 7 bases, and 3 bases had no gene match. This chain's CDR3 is CSAGQGYQPQHF. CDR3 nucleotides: TGCAGCGCTGGACAGGGGTATCAGCCCCAGCATTTT.

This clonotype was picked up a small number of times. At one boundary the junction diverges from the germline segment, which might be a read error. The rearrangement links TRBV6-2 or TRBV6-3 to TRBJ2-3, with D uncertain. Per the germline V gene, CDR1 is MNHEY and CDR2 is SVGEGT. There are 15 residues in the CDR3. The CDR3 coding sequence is TGTGCCAGCAGTTACGATATCGGATCCACAGATACACAGTATTTT. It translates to CASSYDIGSTDTQYF.

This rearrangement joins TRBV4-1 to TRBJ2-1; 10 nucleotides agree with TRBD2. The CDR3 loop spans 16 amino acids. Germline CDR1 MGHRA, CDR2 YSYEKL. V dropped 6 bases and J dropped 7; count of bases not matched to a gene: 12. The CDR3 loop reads CASRISPSGSKNEQFF. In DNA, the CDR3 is TGCGCCAGCAGGATTTCCCCTAGCGGGAGTAAGAATGAGCAGTTCTTC.

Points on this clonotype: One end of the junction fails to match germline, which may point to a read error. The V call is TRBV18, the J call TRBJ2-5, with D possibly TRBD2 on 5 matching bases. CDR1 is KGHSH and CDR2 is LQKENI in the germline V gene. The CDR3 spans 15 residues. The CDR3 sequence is CVSSPARTLQETQYF. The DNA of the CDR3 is TGTGTCAGCTCACCCGCCAGGACTCTTCAAGAGACCCAGTACTTC.

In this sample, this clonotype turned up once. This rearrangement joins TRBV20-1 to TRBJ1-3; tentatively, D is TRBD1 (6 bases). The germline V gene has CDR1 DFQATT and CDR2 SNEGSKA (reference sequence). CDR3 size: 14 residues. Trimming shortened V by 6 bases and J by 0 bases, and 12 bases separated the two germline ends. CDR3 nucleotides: TGCAGTGCCCCGGACAGCAACTCTGGAAACACCATATATTTT. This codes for CSAPDSNSGNTIYF.

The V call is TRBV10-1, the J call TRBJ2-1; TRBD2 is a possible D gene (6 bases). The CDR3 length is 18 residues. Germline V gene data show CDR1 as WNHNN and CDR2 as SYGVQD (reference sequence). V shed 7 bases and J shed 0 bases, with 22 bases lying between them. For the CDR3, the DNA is TGCGCCAGCACTATATGGAAAGGAGGGAACGGCTCCTACAATGAGCAGTTCTTC. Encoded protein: CASTIWKGGNGSYNEQFF.

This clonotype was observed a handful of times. The CDR3 sequence is CASSLGAAYSNQPQHF. The CDR3 DNA reads as TGTGCCAGCAGCTTAGGGGCGGCTTATAGCAATCAGCCCCAGCATTTT. The chain recombines TRBV7-2 with TRBJ1-5, with D unclear. V lost 1 base and J lost 0, with 10 bases in between. The CDR3 extends over 16 amino acids. Germline V gene sequence: CDR1 SGHTA, CDR2 FQGNSA.

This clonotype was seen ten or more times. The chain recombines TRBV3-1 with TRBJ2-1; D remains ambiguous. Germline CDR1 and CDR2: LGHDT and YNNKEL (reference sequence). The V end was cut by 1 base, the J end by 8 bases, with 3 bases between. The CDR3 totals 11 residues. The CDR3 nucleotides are TGTGCCAGCAGCCAAGTCCATGAGCAGTTCTTC. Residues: CASSQVHEQFF.

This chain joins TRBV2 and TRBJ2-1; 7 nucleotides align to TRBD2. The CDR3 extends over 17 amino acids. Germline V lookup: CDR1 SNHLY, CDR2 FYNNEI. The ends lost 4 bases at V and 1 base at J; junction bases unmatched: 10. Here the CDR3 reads CASSADSSGGSYNEQFF. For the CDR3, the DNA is TGTGCCAGCAGTGCGGATTCTAGCGGCGGTTCCTACAATGAGCAGTTCTTC.

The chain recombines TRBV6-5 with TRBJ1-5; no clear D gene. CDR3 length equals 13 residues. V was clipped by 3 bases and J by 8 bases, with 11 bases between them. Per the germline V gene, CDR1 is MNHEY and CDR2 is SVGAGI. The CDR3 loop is CASSYDLNKPQHF. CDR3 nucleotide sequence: TGTGCCAGCAGTTATGACTTAAACAAGCCCCAGCATTTT.

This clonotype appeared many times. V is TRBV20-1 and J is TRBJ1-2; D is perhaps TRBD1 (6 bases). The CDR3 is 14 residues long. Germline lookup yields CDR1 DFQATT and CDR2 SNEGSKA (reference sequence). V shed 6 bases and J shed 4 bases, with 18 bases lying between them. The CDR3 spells CSAQTRTEFYGYTF. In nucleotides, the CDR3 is TGCAGTGCCCAAACTCGGACAGAGTTCTATGGCTACACCTTC.